What follows describes a single T cell receptor beta chain. Its matching antigen is unknown. Trimming removed 4 bases at V and 4 bases at J, with 20 bases between. The CDR3 runs 17 residues. Germline V lookup: CDR1 SGHDN, CDR2 FVKESK. These data come from a study of OX40 agonist ivuxolimab in advanced cancers. Method: immunoSEQ multiplex PCR; TCRdb's copy keeps in-frame clones and lacks some. The table has tens of thousands of clones, 65% to 90% seen once. Baseline, cycle 4 day 1, and cycle 7 day 1 were the blood sampling points. Study observations and caveats: Partly responding patients at 0.1-3.0 mg/kg showed some of the smallest clonal expansion. In a subset of nonresponders, normalized T-cell clonal expansion was also low. Antigen specificity remained undetermined for the expanded peripheral T cells.

V is TRBV14 and J is TRBJ2-1; a possible D gene is TRBD2 (5 bases). This clonotype originated in an adult with an advanced solid tumor such as melanoma, head and neck, liver or kidney cancer. Sequenced here: CD4+ or CD8+ T cells sorted from blood, sampled in a trial of the OX40 agonist ivuxolimab. The CDR3 here is CASSPWTPAPPYNEQFF. In DNA, the CDR3 is TGTGCCAGCAGCCCTTGGACTCCAGCCCCTCCATACAATGAGCAGTTCTTC. Full variable domain (outside the CDR3, taken from reference TRBV14 and TRBJ2-1): EAGVTQFPSHSVIEKGQTVTLRCDPISGHDNLYWYRRVMGKEIKFLLHFVKESKQDESGMPNNRFLAERTGGTYSTLKVQPAELEDSGVYFCASSPWTPAPPYNEQFFGPGTRLTVL.